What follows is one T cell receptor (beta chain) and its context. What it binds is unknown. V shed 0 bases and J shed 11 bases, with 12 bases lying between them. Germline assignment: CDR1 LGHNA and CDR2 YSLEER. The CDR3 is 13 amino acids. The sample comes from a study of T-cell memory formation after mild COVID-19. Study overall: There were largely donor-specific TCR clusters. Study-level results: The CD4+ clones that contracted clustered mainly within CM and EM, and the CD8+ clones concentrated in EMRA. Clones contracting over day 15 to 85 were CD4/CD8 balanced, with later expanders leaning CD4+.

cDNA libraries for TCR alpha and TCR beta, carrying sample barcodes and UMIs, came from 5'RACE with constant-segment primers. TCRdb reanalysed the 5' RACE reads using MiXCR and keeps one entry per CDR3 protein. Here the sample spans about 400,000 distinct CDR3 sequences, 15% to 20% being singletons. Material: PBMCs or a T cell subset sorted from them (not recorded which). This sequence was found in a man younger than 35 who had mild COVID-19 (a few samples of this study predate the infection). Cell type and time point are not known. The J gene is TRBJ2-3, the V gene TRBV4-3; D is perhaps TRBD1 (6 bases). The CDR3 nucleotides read TGCGCCAGCAGCCAAGATCTGACAGGTCTGCAGTATTTT. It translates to CASSQDLTGLQYF.